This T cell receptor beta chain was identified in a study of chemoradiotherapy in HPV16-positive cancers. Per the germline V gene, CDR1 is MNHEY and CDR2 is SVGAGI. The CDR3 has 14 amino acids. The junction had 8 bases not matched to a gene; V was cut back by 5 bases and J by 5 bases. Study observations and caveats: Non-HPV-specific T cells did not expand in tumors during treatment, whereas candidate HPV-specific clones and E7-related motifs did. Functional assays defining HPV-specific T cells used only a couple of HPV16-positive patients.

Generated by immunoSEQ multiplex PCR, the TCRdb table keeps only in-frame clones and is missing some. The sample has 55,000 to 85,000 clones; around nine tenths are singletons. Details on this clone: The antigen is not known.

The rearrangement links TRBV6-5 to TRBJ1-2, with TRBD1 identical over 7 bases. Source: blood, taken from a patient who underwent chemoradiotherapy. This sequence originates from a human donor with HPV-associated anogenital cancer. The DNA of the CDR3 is TGTGCCAGCAGTCCCACAGGGGCGCAGTATGGCTACACCTTC. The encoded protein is CASSPTGAQYGYTF.